This TCR beta chain was identified during a study of T-cell reconstitution after alpha-beta-depleted transplantation in children (dated by TCRdb to 2016 to 2017). In the study overall: Using TCR repertoire profiling, the study quantitatively followed how T-cell immune reconstitution unfolded in children after TCRalphabeta/CD19-depleted allogeneic hematopoietic cell transplantation.

Ten or more counts support this clonotype. Its antigen is currently not known. Qualities for individual bases were not recorded, and no much larger clone is one base off. The CDR3 contains 16 residues, cysteine and phenylalanine counted. The CDR3 DNA has 48 bases and is translated from base 1. The germline V gene (reference sequence) provides CDR1 DFQATT and CDR2 SNEGSKA. Germline trimming amounts to 3 bases on V and 2 bases on J, with 11 as the count of junction bases outside the gene matches. Libraries were constructed by PCR. Sequencer: Illumina HiSeq 2500. To normalize quantification of the TCRbeta repertoire, the TCR libraries were built with molecular barcoding that relied on unique molecular identifiers. TCRdb trimmed the raw reads at Q25, called clones with MiXCR and kept productive beta chains. Each entry merges the rows of one CDR3 protein and shows their most common DNA and genes. This sample is represented by 600,000 to 700,000 distinct CDR3 sequences; 16% of them were singletons. The top ten clonotypes cover over 0.95% of the sample.

The chain couples TRBV20-1 to TRBJ2-5; 8 bases in the junction line up with TRBD2. The sample was PBMCs from the stem cell graft donor, taken from the stem cell graft. The TCR comes from a human donor who donated a stem cell graft to a child with acute myeloid leukemia. The DNA reads TGCAGTGCTAGTTCTCTTCTCGGGGGGGATCAAGAGACCCAGTACTTC. Its protein reads: CSASSLLGGDQETQYF.